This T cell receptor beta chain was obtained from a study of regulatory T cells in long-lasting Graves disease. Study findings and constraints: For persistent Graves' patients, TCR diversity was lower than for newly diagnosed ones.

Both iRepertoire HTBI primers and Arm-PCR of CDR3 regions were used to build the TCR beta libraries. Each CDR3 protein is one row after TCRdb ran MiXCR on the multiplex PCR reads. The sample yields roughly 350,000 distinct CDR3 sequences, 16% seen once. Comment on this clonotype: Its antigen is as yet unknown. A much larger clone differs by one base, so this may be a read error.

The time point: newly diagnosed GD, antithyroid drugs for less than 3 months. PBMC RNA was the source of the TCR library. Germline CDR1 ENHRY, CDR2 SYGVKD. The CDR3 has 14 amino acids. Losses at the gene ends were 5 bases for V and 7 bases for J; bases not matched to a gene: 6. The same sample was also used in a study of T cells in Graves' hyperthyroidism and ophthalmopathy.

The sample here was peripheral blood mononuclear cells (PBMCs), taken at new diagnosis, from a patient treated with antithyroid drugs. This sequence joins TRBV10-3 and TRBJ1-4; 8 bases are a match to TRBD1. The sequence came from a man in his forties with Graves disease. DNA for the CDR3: TGTGCCATCAGTCATCGACAGGGGAGTGAAAAACTGTTTTTT. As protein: CAISHRQGSEKLFF.